These T cell receptor beta chains were read from a single sample in a study of cytomegalovirus exposure and HLA in healthy donors. Only in-frame clones appear in the TCRdb table, and some are missing; sequencing was by immunoSEQ multiplex PCR. Of hundreds of thousands of clones listed, around four fifths are singletons. Sequenced sample: PBMCs. The receptors were sampled from a woman aged 40 to 50 in good health and CMV-seronegative. Both conserved end residues are part of each CDR3. D genes are given only for firm matches. The listing skips clone size in some rows; elsewhere it reads once, few, many or a size class.

cdr3_length,j_call,v_call,clone_size,d_call,cdr3_nt,cdr3_aa
15,TRBJ1-1,TRBV11-3,once,TRBD1,TGTGCCAGCAGCCGAAACAGGGGGCGTCTGGGTGAAGCTTTCTTT,CASSRNRGRLGEAFF
15,TRBJ2-3,TRBV6-5,-,TRBD1,TGTGCCAGCAGTACAGGGGCCGTCGGCACAGATACGCAGTATTTT,CASSTGAVGTDTQYF
14,TRBJ2-7,TRBV19,-,TRBD2,TGTGCCAGTAGTCCCGGGACTAGCGTCTACGAGCAGTACTTC,CASSPGTSVYEQYF
14,TRBJ1-1,TRBV19,-,TRBD1,TGTGCCAGTAGACAGGGGACCATGAACACTGAAGCTTTCTTT,CASRQGTMNTEAFF
15,TRBJ2-7,TRBV25-1,-,-,TGTGCCAGCAGTGGCACAGGCGCCCCCGTCTACGAGCAGTACTTC,CASSGTGAPVYEQYF
15,TRBJ2-7,TRBV29-1,-,TRBD2,TGCAGCGTTGAAGAGGCTAGCGGAAGCTCCTACGAGCAGTACTTC,CSVEEASGSSYEQYF
14,TRBJ2-7,TRBV2,-,TRBD1,TGTGCCAGCAGTGAGGGACAGGGCTCCTACGAGCAGTACTTC,CASSEGQGSYEQYF
14,TRBJ2-3,TRBV7-2,-,-,TGTGCCAGCAGCTTTAACAGCCGCACAGATACGCAGTATTTT,CASSFNSRTDTQYF
15,TRBJ2-5,TRBV7-9,-,TRBD1,TGTGCCAGCAGCGCCCCTGGGACAGGCATAGAGACCCAGTACTTC,CASSAPGTGIETQYF
13,TRBJ2-7,TRBV29-1,-,TRBD1,TGCAGCGTTGGGACAGGGTTCACCGACGAGCAGTACTTC,CSVGTGFTDEQYF
19,TRBJ2-3,TRBV10-3,-,-,TGTGCCATCAGTGAACGTCACGTATTAGGTGCACGGGACACAGATACGCAGTATTTT,CAISERHVLGARDTDTQYF
11,TRBJ2-7,TRBV7-2,-,-,TGTGCCAGCAGTTCCCGGGACGAGCAGTACTTC,CASSSRDEQYF
12,TRBJ1-2,TRBV2,once,-,TGTGCCAGCAGTGTTTCACAGGAAGTTCTCACCTTC,CASSVSQEVLTF
17,TRBJ1-3,TRBV14,few,-,TGTGCCAGCAGCCAAGTAGGGGTGGTAAGCTCTGGAAACACCATATATTTT,CASSQVGVVSSGNTIYF
15,TRBJ1-6,TRBV28,-,TRBD1,TGTGCCAGCAGTCCCCCGACAGGGAGAGGTTCACCCCTCCACTTT,CASSPPTGRGSPLHF
12,TRBJ2-5,TRBV7-9,-,-,TGTGCCAGCAGCTTAGGCAGAGAGACCCAGTACTTC,CASSLGRETQYF
15,TRBJ1-6,TRBV19,few,TRBD1,TGTGCCAGTAGTGAGGGACAGGCGGGGAATTCACCCCTCCACTTT,CASSEGQAGNSPLHF
13,TRBJ1-4,TRBV5-8,-,TRBD1,TGTGCCAGCAGGTGGGACAGGGAAGAAAAACTGTTTTTT,CASRWDREEKLFF
17,TRBJ2-2,TRBV9,-,-,TGTGCCAGCAGCATCTCGGGGAGCGTCCCGAACACCGGGGAGCTGTTTTTT,CASSISGSVPNTGELFF
14,TRBJ2-7,TRBV6-5,-,-,TGTGCCAGCAGGGACGGGGACATCTCCTACGAGCAGTACTTC,CASRDGDISYEQYF
14,TRBJ2-5,TRBV7-2,-,-,TGTGCCAGCAGCGACAGGGTCCGGGGGGAGACCCAGTACTTC,CASSDRVRGETQYF
16,TRBJ2-5,TRBV7-9,-,-,TGTGCCAGCAGCTCAGAGGGATTCCTATACCAAGAGACCCAGTACTTC,CASSSEGFLYQETQYF
14,TRBJ1-1,TRBV19,-,TRBD1,TGTGCCAGTAGGGGAAACAGGGGAGACGCTGAAGCTTTCTTT,CASRGNRGDAEAFF
15,TRBJ2-1,TRBV15,-,TRBD2,TGTGCCATCTCCTCGGTAGCGGGGGGAGTTAATGAGCAGTTCTTC,CAISSVAGGVNEQFF
17,TRBJ2-7,TRBV5-4,-,TRBD1,TGTGCCAGCAGCTTGGATTTTGGACAGGGGGTAATCTACGAGCAGTACTTC,CASSLDFGQGVIYEQYF
13,TRBJ1-1,TRBV6-5,-,TRBD1,TGTGCCAGCAGAACGACAGGGACCACTGAAGCTTTCTTT,CASRTTGTTEAFF